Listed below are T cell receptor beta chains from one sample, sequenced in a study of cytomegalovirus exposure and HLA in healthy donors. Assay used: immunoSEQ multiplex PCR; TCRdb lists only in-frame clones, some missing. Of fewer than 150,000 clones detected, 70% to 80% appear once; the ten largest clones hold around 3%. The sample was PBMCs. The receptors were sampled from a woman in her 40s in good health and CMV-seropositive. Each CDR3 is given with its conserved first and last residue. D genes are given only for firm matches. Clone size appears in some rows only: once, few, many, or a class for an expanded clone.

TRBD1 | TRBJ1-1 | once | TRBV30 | TGTGCCTGGAGTGTAATCTCCGCCAGGGGGCCCCAAGCTTTCTTT | CAWSVISARGPQAFF
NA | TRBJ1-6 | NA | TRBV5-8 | TGTGCCAGCAGCTTGAATACACCCCTCCACTTT | CASSLNTPLHF
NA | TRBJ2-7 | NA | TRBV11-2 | TGTGCCAGCAGCTCCTATAGCGGCTCCTACGAGCAGTACTTC | CASSSYSGSYEQYF
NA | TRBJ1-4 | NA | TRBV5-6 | TGTGCCAGCAGCTTGGTGGGCCTAACTAATGAAAAACTGTTTTTT | CASSLVGLTNEKLFF
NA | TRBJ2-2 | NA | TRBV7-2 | TGTGCCAGCAGCTTAACGGTCACCTCGAACACCGGGGAGCTGTTTTTT | CASSLTVTSNTGELFF
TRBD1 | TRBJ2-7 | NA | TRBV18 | TGTGCCAGCTCAACTGGAGGACAGGGGGCCTACGAGCAGTACTTC | CASSTGGQGAYEQYF
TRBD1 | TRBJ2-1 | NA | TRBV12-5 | TGTGCTAGTGGTTTGGGAGGGGGCAGAAATGAGCAGTTCTTC | CASGLGGGRNEQFF
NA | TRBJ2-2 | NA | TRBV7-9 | TGTGCCAGCAGCTTAGACTTTAACACCGGGGAGCTGTTTTTT | CASSLDFNTGELFF
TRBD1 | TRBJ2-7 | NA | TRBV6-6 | TGTGCCAGCAGTTACACGACAGGGAGCCACGAGCAGTACTTC | CASSYTTGSHEQYF
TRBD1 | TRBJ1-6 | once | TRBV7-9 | TGTGCCAGCAGCCAAGGGACAGGGGGGCCTTTAGGCTCACCCCTCCACTTT | CASSQGTGGPLGSPLHF
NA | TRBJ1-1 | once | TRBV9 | TGTGCCAGCAGCGTCCTTCTGAACACTGAAGCTTTCTTT | CASSVLLNTEAFF
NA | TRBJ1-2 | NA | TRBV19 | TGTGCCAGTAGTAGTGACAGGAACTATGGCTACACCTTC | CASSSDRNYGYTF
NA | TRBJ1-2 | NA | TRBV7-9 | TGTGCCAGCAGCTTAGGATCTACCTACTATGGCTACACCTTC | CASSLGSTYYGYTF
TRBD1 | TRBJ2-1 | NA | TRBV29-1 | TGCAGCGTTGATGGGACAGGGCTTCGGAATGAGCAGTTCTTC | CSVDGTGLRNEQFF
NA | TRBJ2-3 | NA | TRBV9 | TGTGCCAGCAGCAGAGGGGGATCTAGCACAGATACGCAGTATTTT | CASSRGGSSTDTQYF
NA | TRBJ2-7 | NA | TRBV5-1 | TGCGCCAGCAGCAAATTTCTTGGTGACAGCTACGAGCAGTACTTC | CASSKFLGDSYEQYF
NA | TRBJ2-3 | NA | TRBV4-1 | TGCGCCAGCAGCCAAGAGGAGAGGGACACAGATACGCAGTATTTT | CASSQEERDTDTQYF
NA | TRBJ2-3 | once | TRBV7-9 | TGTGCCAGCAGCCTCCGGGACTCACGCACAGATACGCAGTATTTT | CASSLRDSRTDTQYF
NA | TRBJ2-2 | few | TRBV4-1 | TGCGCCAGCAGCCGAACAGGGCCTTGGGGCTGGGAGCTGTTTTTT | CASSRTGPWGWELFF
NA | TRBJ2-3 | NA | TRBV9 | TGTGCCAGCAGCGTAGGAACTCCGCCTAGCACAGATACGCAGTATTTT | CASSVGTPPSTDTQYF
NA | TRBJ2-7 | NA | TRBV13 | TGTGCCAGCAGCTCCACTAGATCCTACGAGCAGTACTTC | CASSSTRSYEQYF
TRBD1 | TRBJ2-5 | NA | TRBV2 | TGTGCCAGCAGTGAACAGGGGGCGGGAGAGACCCAGTACTTC | CASSEQGAGETQYF
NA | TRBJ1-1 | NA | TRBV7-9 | TGTGCCAGCAGCTTTCAATTAGGGGGGGCCTTGAACACTGAAGCTTTCTTT | CASSFQLGGALNTEAFF
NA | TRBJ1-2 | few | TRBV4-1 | TGCGCCAGCAGCCAAGAAGGGGCGGAACACCCTAACTATGGCTACACCTTC | CASSQEGAEHPNYGYTF
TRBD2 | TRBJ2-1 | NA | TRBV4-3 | TGCGCCAGCAGCCGCCAGCGGGAGCCACTTTTAAATGAGCAGTTCTTC | CASSRQREPLLNEQFF
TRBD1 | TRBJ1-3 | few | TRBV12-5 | TGTGCTAGTGGTTCAACTCCGGGACAGGAAGGAAACACCATATATTTT | CASGSTPGQEGNTIYF
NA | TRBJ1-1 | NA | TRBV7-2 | TGTGCCAGCAGCTTAGCGTTCGGGGGGGAAGCTTTCTTT | CASSLAFGGEAFF
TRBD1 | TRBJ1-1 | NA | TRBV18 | TGTGCCAGCTCCTTACTGACAGGGGACACTGAAGCTTTCTTT | CASSLLTGDTEAFF
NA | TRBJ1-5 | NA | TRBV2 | TGTGCCAGCAGGGAGGGGGGGGGACAGCCCCAGCATTTT | CASREGGGQPQHF
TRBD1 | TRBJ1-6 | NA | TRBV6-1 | TGTGCCAGCAGTGAAGCGCACAGGGGAAGCAATTCACCCCTCCACTTT | CASSEAHRGSNSPLHF
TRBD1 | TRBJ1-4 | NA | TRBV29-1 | TGCAGCGTTCGGGACAGGAATAATGAAAAACTGTTTTTT | CSVRDRNNEKLFF
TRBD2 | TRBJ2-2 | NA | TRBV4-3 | TGCGCCAGCAGCCAAAGTCTCGGACTAGTCATCGCCGGGGAGCTGTTTTTT | CASSQSLGLVIAGELFF
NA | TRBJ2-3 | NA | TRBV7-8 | TGTGCCAGCAGCCCCCCCGGGACTTACACAGATACGCAGTATTTT | CASSPPGTYTDTQYF
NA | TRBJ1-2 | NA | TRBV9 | TGTGCCAGCAGCGGGGGGGAGGGGGATCCTAACTATGGCTACACCTTC | CASSGGEGDPNYGYTF
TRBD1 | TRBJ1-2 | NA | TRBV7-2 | TGTGCCAGCAGACGGACAGGGCAAAGGGAGGGCTACACCTTC | CASRRTGQREGYTF
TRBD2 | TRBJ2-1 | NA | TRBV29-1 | TGCAGCGTTGGAGGAGCGGGAGGAGGGCACAATGAGCAGTTCTTC | CSVGGAGGGHNEQFF
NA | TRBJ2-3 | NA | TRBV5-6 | TGTGCCAGCAGCTTTCCCGGCGAGGGCCCCGCAGATACGCAGTATTTT | CASSFPGEGPADTQYF
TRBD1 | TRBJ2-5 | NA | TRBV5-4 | TGTGCCAGCAGCCCGACAGGGTCCGAGGAGACCCAGTACTTC | CASSPTGSEETQYF
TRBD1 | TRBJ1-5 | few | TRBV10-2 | TGCGCCAGCAGTGACTCTGAGACAGGGGCCGACTATTTCCGCGGTCAGCCCCAGCATTTT | CASSDSETGADYFRGQPQHF
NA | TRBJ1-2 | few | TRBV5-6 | TGTGCCAGCAGCCCATTAACAGGTCCCTATGGCTACACCTTC | CASSPLTGPYGYTF
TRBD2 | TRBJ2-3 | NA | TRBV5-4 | TGTGCCAGCAGCATGACTAGCGGGGGAGGCACAGATACGCAGTATTTT | CASSMTSGGGTDTQYF
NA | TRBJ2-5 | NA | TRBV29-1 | TGCAGCGTTGACCCGGAGACCCAGTACTTC | CSVDPETQYF
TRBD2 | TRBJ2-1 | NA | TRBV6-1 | TGTGCCAGCAGGGAAGGACTAGCGGGGGCCTACAATGAGCAGTTCTTC | CASREGLAGAYNEQFF
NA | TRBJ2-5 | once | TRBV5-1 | TGCGCCAGCAGAGGGCGGGGGCTACTCCGTTGGCAAGAGACCCAGTACTTC | CASRGRGLLRWQETQYF
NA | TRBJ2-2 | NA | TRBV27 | TGTGCCAGCAGTCCCCGACACCGAACCGGGGAGCTGTTTTTT | CASSPRHRTGELFF
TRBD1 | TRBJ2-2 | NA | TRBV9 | TGTGCCAGCAGCGCACCACAGGGGGCCGGGGAGCTGTTTTTT | CASSAPQGAGELFF
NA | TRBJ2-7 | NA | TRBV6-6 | TGTGCCAGCAGACCCGGGGATTCCTACGAGCAGTACTTC | CASRPGDSYEQYF
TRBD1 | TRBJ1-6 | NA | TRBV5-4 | TGTGCCAGCAGCACTGCATCAAGGACAGGGGCGGATTCACCCCTCCACTTT | CASSTASRTGADSPLHF
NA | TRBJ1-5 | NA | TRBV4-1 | TGCGCCAGCAGCCAAGATCAATTCGTTGTCGGGAGGCAGCGCAATCAGCCCCAGCATTTT | CASSQDQFVVGRQRNQPQHF
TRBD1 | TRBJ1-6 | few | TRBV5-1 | TGCGCCAGCAGCTTAGGGACAGACAATTCACCCCTCCACTTT | CASSLGTDNSPLHF
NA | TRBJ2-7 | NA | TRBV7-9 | TGTGCCAGCAGCCTCCAGGACAAAACCCTCGAGCAGTACTTC | CASSLQDKTLEQYF
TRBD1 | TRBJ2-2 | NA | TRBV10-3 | TGTGCCGCCAAAGAGAGGACAGGGGGCGAAAGCGGGGAGCTGTTTTTT | CAAKERTGGESGELFF
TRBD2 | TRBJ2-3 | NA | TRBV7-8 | TGTGCCAGCAGCTTAATTCTAGCGGGAGGGCGCACAGATACGCAGTATTTT | CASSLILAGGRTDTQYF
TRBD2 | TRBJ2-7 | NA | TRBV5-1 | TGCGCCAGCAGCGTCGGGACTAGCGGACCCTACGAGCAGTACTTC | CASSVGTSGPYEQYF
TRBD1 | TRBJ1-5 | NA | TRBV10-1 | TGCGCCACCCCCAGACAGGGGAGGAATCAGCCCCAGCATTTT | CATPRQGRNQPQHF
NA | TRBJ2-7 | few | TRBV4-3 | TGCGCCAGCAGCCAAGTTTGGCAGGGGTCCTACGAGCAGTACTTC | CASSQVWQGSYEQYF